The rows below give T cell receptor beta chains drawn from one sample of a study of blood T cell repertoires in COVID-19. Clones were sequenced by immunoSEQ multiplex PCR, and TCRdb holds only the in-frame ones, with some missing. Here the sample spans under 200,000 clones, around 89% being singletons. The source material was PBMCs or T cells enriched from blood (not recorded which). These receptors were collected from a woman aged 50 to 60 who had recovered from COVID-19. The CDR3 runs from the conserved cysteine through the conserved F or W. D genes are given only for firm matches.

CDR3aa: CASSPGTGVDIQYF
v_gene: TRBV5-1
d_gene: TRBD1
j_gene: TRBJ2-4

CDR3aa: CASSRIGGTSYNEQFF
v_gene: TRBV11-2
d_gene: TRBD1
j_gene: TRBJ2-1

CDR3aa: CASSLGQGFTDTQYF
v_gene: TRBV5-6
d_gene: TRBD1
j_gene: TRBJ2-3

CDR3aa: CASSFSRDTQYF
v_gene: TRBV12-3/TRBV12-4
d_gene: -
j_gene: TRBJ2-3

CDR3aa: CASRRAPSGTNTGELFF
v_gene: TRBV19
d_gene: -
j_gene: TRBJ2-2

CDR3aa: CASSSGAGGPYGYTF
v_gene: TRBV5-6
d_gene: -
j_gene: TRBJ1-2

CDR3aa: CASSVVGTGGDEQYF
v_gene: TRBV9
d_gene: TRBD1
j_gene: TRBJ2-7

CDR3aa: CASSLGQSRKVTGANVLTF
v_gene: TRBV7-8
d_gene: -
j_gene: TRBJ2-6

CDR3aa: CASSQRRENSPLHF
v_gene: TRBV7-2
d_gene: -
j_gene: TRBJ1-6

CDR3aa: CASSIGHRNTEAFF
v_gene: TRBV19
d_gene: -
j_gene: TRBJ1-1

CDR3aa: CASSGGTSGASFTDTQYF
v_gene: TRBV5-1
d_gene: TRBD2
j_gene: TRBJ2-3

CDR3aa: CASSIDPGTGQYEQYF
v_gene: TRBV19
d_gene: TRBD1
j_gene: TRBJ2-7

CDR3aa: CASSRGSLAGGQGATQYF
v_gene: TRBV4-2
d_gene: TRBD2
j_gene: TRBJ2-3

CDR3aa: CASSERGDEQFF
v_gene: TRBV7-6
d_gene: TRBD2
j_gene: TRBJ2-1

CDR3aa: CASSGREPPPWEQFF
v_gene: TRBV7-9
d_gene: TRBD2
j_gene: TRBJ2-1

CDR3aa: CASSSLAGGPPTQYF
v_gene: TRBV5-6
d_gene: TRBD2
j_gene: TRBJ2-3

CDR3aa: CASSLVRGPYEQYF
v_gene: TRBV5-6
d_gene: TRBD1
j_gene: TRBJ2-7

CDR3aa: CASSDGLAGFYNEQFF
v_gene: TRBV6-2/TRBV6-3
d_gene: TRBD2
j_gene: TRBJ2-1

CDR3aa: CASSLPSGDYEQYF
v_gene: TRBV7-2
d_gene: TRBD2
j_gene: TRBJ2-7

CDR3aa: CASSIALRGYNEKLFF
v_gene: TRBV19
d_gene: -
j_gene: TRBJ1-4

CDR3aa: CASSIGLGGYTEAFF
v_gene: TRBV19
d_gene: -
j_gene: TRBJ1-1

CDR3aa: CASSIDVSWRGPYEQYF
v_gene: TRBV19
d_gene: -
j_gene: TRBJ2-7

CDR3aa: CASSFDRVSQETQYF
v_gene: TRBV2
d_gene: TRBD1
j_gene: TRBJ2-5

CDR3aa: CASSEDRAQAQIYGYTF
v_gene: TRBV6-1
d_gene: TRBD1
j_gene: TRBJ1-2

CDR3aa: CASSTSNLAGGGNEQFF
v_gene: TRBV10-2
d_gene: -
j_gene: TRBJ2-1

CDR3aa: CASGRTNRSGANVLTF
v_gene: TRBV7-8
d_gene: -
j_gene: TRBJ2-6

CDR3aa: CASSLGTGREKLFF
v_gene: TRBV5-1
d_gene: TRBD1
j_gene: TRBJ1-4

CDR3aa: CASSILGSDNEQFF
v_gene: TRBV19
d_gene: -
j_gene: TRBJ2-1

CDR3aa: CASRGQGAYEQYF
v_gene: TRBV3-1/TRBV3-2
d_gene: TRBD1
j_gene: TRBJ2-7

CDR3aa: CASRDTGGSYNSPLHF
v_gene: TRBV14
d_gene: TRBD1
j_gene: TRBJ1-6

CDR3aa: CASKGGGQETQYF
v_gene: TRBV27
d_gene: -
j_gene: TRBJ2-5

CDR3aa: CASSQGWAGYGYTF
v_gene: TRBV4-3
d_gene: -
j_gene: TRBJ1-2

CDR3aa: CASSQWLSGANVLTF
v_gene: TRBV4-2
d_gene: -
j_gene: TRBJ2-6

CDR3aa: CASLSRGTSAYEQYF
v_gene: TRBV6-5
d_gene: TRBD2
j_gene: TRBJ2-7

CDR3aa: CATSDPRPQGQGEKLFF
v_gene: TRBV24-1
d_gene: -
j_gene: TRBJ1-4

CDR3aa: CASSLASGYSTDTQYF
v_gene: TRBV11-2
d_gene: -
j_gene: TRBJ2-3

CDR3aa: CASSQDRGGPQETQYF
v_gene: TRBV4-1
d_gene: TRBD2
j_gene: TRBJ2-5

CDR3aa: CASSPRGGGYGYTF
v_gene: TRBV7-6
d_gene: -
j_gene: TRBJ1-2

CDR3aa: CSVRGFWGNYGYTF
v_gene: TRBV29-1
d_gene: -
j_gene: TRBJ1-2

CDR3aa: CASIIGQGNTEAFF
v_gene: TRBV28
d_gene: TRBD1
j_gene: TRBJ1-1

CDR3aa: CASSEPGTRSIRQFF
v_gene: TRBV3-1/TRBV3-2
d_gene: TRBD2
j_gene: TRBJ2-1

CDR3aa: CASSIGEVNSGNTIYF
v_gene: TRBV19
d_gene: -
j_gene: TRBJ1-3

CDR3aa: CASSKGPQAGGYTF
v_gene: TRBV11-3
d_gene: -
j_gene: TRBJ1-2

CDR3aa: CASSYRQGSEQYF
v_gene: TRBV14
d_gene: TRBD1
j_gene: TRBJ2-7

CDR3aa: CASSYSEVTEAFF
v_gene: TRBV6-2/TRBV6-3
d_gene: -
j_gene: TRBJ1-1

CDR3aa: CASSVVPGGHSPLHF
v_gene: TRBV9
d_gene: TRBD1
j_gene: TRBJ1-6

CDR3aa: CASSQWGDRDTEAFF
v_gene: TRBV4-2
d_gene: TRBD1
j_gene: TRBJ1-1

CDR3aa: CASSSTGPYEQYF
v_gene: TRBV5-6
d_gene: -
j_gene: TRBJ2-7